The 20 T cell receptor beta chains below were found in one sample sequenced in a study of T-cell reconstitution after alpha-beta-depleted transplantation in children (dated by TCRdb to the mid-2010s). Library construction relied on PCR. Sequencing relied on an Illumina HiSeq 2500. TCR libraries were prepared with molecular barcoding, using unique molecular identifiers to normalize TCRbeta repertoire quantification. Using fastp at Q25 and MiXCR, TCRdb reprocessed the public reads and kept productive beta chains. Rows with one shared CDR3 protein collapse into an entry with the most common genes and DNA. Here the sample has 98,000 or so distinct CDR3 sequences; about 22% occur a single time. The ten largest clones capture 20% to 25% of the sample. The sample's treatment or condition label, decoded: allogeneic hematopoietic cell transplantation with graft depleted of TCRalphabeta T cells and CD19 B cells.

This material consisted of PBMCs, taken before TCRalphabeta/CD19-depleted stem cell transplant. The receptors stem from a boy aged 2 to 10 with acute lymphoblastic leukemia, due to receive a stem cell transplant.

This clonotype was detected only a few times. The V call is TRBV29-1, the J call TRBJ1-2; 9 bases fit TRBD1. The CDR3 has 15 residues. CDR1 is SQVTM and CDR2 is ANQGSEA in the germline V gene. Trimming took 6 bases from V and 4 from J; bases not matched to a gene: 12. CDR3 bases: TGCAGCGTGCAAAGCTGGACAGGGGATTTCTATGGCTACACCTTC. Amino acid sequence: CSVQSWTGDFYGYTF.

This clonotype showed up just a few times. The chain combines TRBV7-2 with TRBJ2-3; D remains ambiguous. CDR1 and CDR2 (germline): SGHTA, FQGNSA. There are 13 residues in the CDR3. Trimming cost V 5 bases and J 7 bases, with 13 bases left between them. As DNA, the CDR3 is TGTGCCAGCAGCCCCTACGATCAGAATACGCAGTATTTT. It codes for CASSPYDQNTQYF.

This clonotype was seen repeatedly, ten times or more. The chain has TRBV7-2 and TRBJ2-2, with TRBD2 matching over 8 bases. Germline trimming cut 4 bases from V and 7 bases from J; bases unmatched to any gene: 8. In germline, CDR1 is SGHTA, CDR2 FQGNSA. This CDR3 has 15 amino acids. Written as DNA, the CDR3 is TGTGCCAGCAGCTGGGTAGCGGGAATCGACGGGGAGCTGTTTTTT. Protein sequence: CASSWVAGIDGELFF.

This clonotype appeared a few times. DNA of the CDR3: TGTGCCAGCAGCCTCGGACTAGCCTTAGTAAATGAGCAGTTCTTC. It specifies CASSLGLALVNEQFF. This chain links TRBV3-1 with TRBJ2-1, with 8 bases aligning to TRBD2. Germline V CDR1 and CDR2: LGHDT, YNNKEL (reference sequence). There are 15 residues in the CDR3. V was clipped by 4 bases and J by 7 bases; unmatched bases: 9.

The chain combines TRBV5-1 with TRBJ2-2, with a weak D call TRBD2 (5 bases). The V end was cut by 4 bases, the J end by 2 bases, with 15 bases between. Germline-derived CDR1 and CDR2 are SGHRS and YFSETQ. The CDR3 extends over 16 amino acids. CDR3 nucleotide sequence: TGCGCCAGCAGCGGCCGGGATGGCCTTAACACCGGGGAGCTGTTTTTT. Protein sequence: CASSGRDGLNTGELFF.

In its sample, this clonotype was seen many times. The chain uses TRBV29-1 and TRBJ2-1, with D tentatively TRBD2 (6 bases). Trimming removed 5 bases from V and 5 bases from J, with 7 bases in between. The germline CDR1 and CDR2 sequences are SQVTM and ANQGSEA. There are 11 residues in the CDR3. CDR3 sequence reads: CSVRRDNEQFF. For the CDR3, the DNA is TGCAGCGTTAGGAGGGACAATGAGCAGTTCTTC.

The sample holds a few counts of this clonotype. V gene TRBV15 combines with J gene TRBJ2-7, with D hard to call. The CDR3 covers 13 residues. Germline V gene data show CDR1 as LNHNV and CDR2 as YYDKDF (reference sequence). V gave up 5 bases and J gave up 6 bases, with 14 bases separating them. The CDR3 spells CATSASLSGEQYF. The CDR3 nucleotides are TGTGCCACCAGCGCCAGCCTCTCAGGCGAGCAGTACTTC.

The table lists this clonotype with a few counts. The gene calls are TRBV20-1 and TRBJ2-3; no firm D call. This CDR3 has 15 residues. CDR1 and CDR2 from the germline V gene are DFQATT and SNEGSKA (reference sequence). Trimming pared 4 bases from V and 0 bases from J, leaving 14 bases between. The chain's CDR3 is CSAKDGAPSTDTQYF. The CDR3 bases are TGCAGTGCTAAGGATGGCGCTCCTAGCACAGATACGCAGTATTTT.

V is TRBV7-2 and J is TRBJ2-2; D gene unclear. The CDR3 loop spans 14 amino acids. V dropped 5 bases and J dropped 3 bases, with 10 bases sitting between them. Germline lookup yields CDR1 SGHTA and CDR2 FQGNSA. This CDR3 is CASSQGPYTGELFF. The CDR3 DNA sequence: TGTGCCAGCAGCCAAGGGCCCTACACCGGGGAGCTGTTTTTT.

There are many counts of this clonotype. This chain links TRBV7-9 with TRBJ2-1; D gene unclear. Germline lookup yields CDR1 SEHNR and CDR2 FQNEAQ (reference sequence). Trimming pared 5 bases from V and 2 bases from J, leaving 10 bases between. The CDR3 loop spans 14 amino acids. The chain's CDR3 is CASSAHTTYNEQFF. CDR3 DNA sequence: TGTGCCAGCAGCGCCCATACAACCTACAATGAGCAGTTCTTC.

The J gene is TRBJ1-5, the V gene TRBV12-3 or TRBV12-4, with D hard to call. The CDR3 runs to 14 residues. V lost 5 bases to trimming and J lost 4 bases, with 12 bases between them. DNA of the CDR3: TGTGCCAGCAGTGCGTTCATCACGAATCAGCCCCAGCATTTT. It is translated as CASSAFITNQPQHF.

The chain recombines TRBV7-3 with TRBJ1-1; 11 bases align to TRBD1. Unmatched junction bases numbered 9, after V lost 5 bases and J lost 10 bases. Germline V gene data show CDR1 as SGHTA and CDR2 as FQGTGA. This CDR3 region has 14 residues. The CDR3 is CASSPGQGAHGAFF. CDR3 bases: TGTGCCAGCAGCCCCGGACAGGGGGCGCACGGAGCTTTCTTT.

This chain uses TRBV7-2 with TRBJ2-7; a possible D gene is TRBD1 (6 bases). V was pared by 4 bases and J by 0 bases, with 13 bases between. The length of the CDR3 is 15 residues. The V gene's germline CDR1 is SGHTA and CDR2 FQGNSA. The CDR3 bases are TGTGCCAGCAGCTCGTACGGGACATACTCCTACGAGCAGTACTTC. It codes for CASSSYGTYSYEQYF.

This clonotype was seen only a few times. The rearrangement joins TRBV20-1 to TRBJ1-1; D not certain. Per germline, CDR1 DFQATT and CDR2 SNEGSKA (reference sequence). V was cut by 3 bases and J by 11 bases, with 13 bases left in between. The CDR3 is 11 residues long. The CDR3 region is CSASYGDNAFF. Written as DNA, the CDR3 is TGCAGTGCTAGCTACGGGGATAACGCTTTCTTT.

This chain links TRBV20-1 with TRBJ2-5; D unresolved. The ends were cut back, 6 bases at V and 5 bases at J, with 10 bases in the middle. Germline CDR1 and CDR2: DFQATT and SNEGSKA (reference sequence). This CDR3 has 11 residues. The CDR3 reads CSAEGPETQYF. The CDR3 DNA reads as TGCAGTGCAGAAGGGCCGGAGACCCAGTACTTC.

This clonotype was detected a few times. V is TRBV5-1 and J is TRBJ2-2; D gene ambiguous. V was shortened by 5 bases and J by 7 bases, with 12 bases between the two germline ends. The CDR3 is 13 residues long. Germline V CDR1 and CDR2: SGHRS, YFSETQ. CDR3 sequence: CASSYGRNGELFF. The CDR3 bases are TGCGCCAGCAGTTATGGTAGGAACGGGGAGCTGTTTTTT.

The chain has TRBV27 and TRBJ2-7; 7 nucleotides match TRBD2. Looked up from germline, CDR1 is MNHEY and CDR2 is SMNVEV (reference sequence). The CDR3 contains 16 residues. The V segment lost 3 bases and the J segment 3 bases; nucleotides outside the gene matches: 11. CDR3 nucleotides: TGTGCCAGCAGTTTTAGGGCGCGACTAGCTATCTACGAGCAGTACTTC. Residues: CASSFRARLAIYEQYF.

This chain uses TRBV28 with TRBJ2-7; perhaps TRBD1 as D (6 bases). V lost 4 bases and J 4 bases, leaving 11 bases between the germline ends. Germline V gene sequence: CDR1 MDHEN, CDR2 SYDVKM. The CDR3 spans 13 residues. The CDR3 coding sequence is TGTGCCAGCAGTTCAGGGGAGACGTACGAGCAGTACTTC. It translates to CASSSGETYEQYF.

V is TRBV6-5 and J is TRBJ2-2; TRBD2 aligns across 7 bases. Germline trimming cut 4 bases from V and 3 bases from J; bases unmatched to any gene: 14. The CDR3 contains 18 residues. Germline values: CDR1 MNHEY, CDR2 SVGAGI. Written as DNA, the CDR3 is TGTGCCAGCAGTTTTCGACTTTGGGCGGGAGTAGACACCGGGGAGCTGTTTTTT. It specifies CASSFRLWAGVDTGELFF.

The table lists this clonotype with many counts. The gene calls are TRBV5-1 and TRBJ1-2; tentative D call: TRBD1 (5 bases). Germline lookup yields CDR1 SGHRS and CDR2 YFSETQ. This CDR3 has 16 residues. The V end was cut by 4 bases, the J end by 4 bases, with 20 bases between. CDR3 region: CASSLRDGPPGYGYTF. The CDR3, as DNA: TGCGCCAGCAGCCTTCGGGACGGGCCTCCGGGCTATGGCTACACCTTC.